One and the same sample provided the 30 T cell receptor beta chains below, sequenced in a study of blood T cell repertoires in COVID-19. Profiling relied on immunoSEQ multiplex PCR, and the TCRdb table lists in-frame clones only, not all of them. The data show some 58,000 clones, about 77% seen once. Specimen: peripheral blood. The receptors originated from a human donor in a cohort sampled during active COVID-19.

This clone was detected a few times. The chain carries TRBV2 and TRBJ2-7; 7 nucleotides line up with TRBD2. Germline V gives CDR1 SNHLY, CDR2 FYNNEI. The CDR3 runs to 16 residues. Trimming cost V 3 bases and J 2 bases; bases outside gene matches: 10. CDR3 DNA sequence: TGTGCCAGCAGTGAGAGACTAGCAAGCCCCCCCTACGAGCAGTACTTC. This encodes CASSERLASPPYEQYF.

The chain couples TRBV6-2 or TRBV6-3 to TRBJ1-5, with D unclear. This CDR3 is built from 17 residues. V was pared by 5 bases and J by 2 bases, with 19 bases between. Germline V gene lookup returns CDR1 MNHEY and CDR2 SVGEGT. This CDR3 reads CASSPPGSYNGNQPQHF. CDR3 bases: TGTGCCAGCAGTCCCCCGGGATCTTATAACGGCAATCAGCCCCAGCATTTT.

The chain recombines TRBV7-9 with TRBJ2-7; no definite D call. This CDR3 is built from 13 residues. V lost 2 bases and J 5 bases, leaving 10 bases between the germline ends. CDR1 and CDR2 from the germline V gene are SEHNR and FQNEAQ (reference sequence). CDR3 nucleotides: TGTGCCAGCAGCTTAACGGTTCCTAACGAGCAGTACTTC. It yields the protein CASSLTVPNEQYF.

This clone was detected only once. This sequence joins TRBV11-2 and TRBJ1-4; TRBD1 agrees at 12 bases. In germline, CDR1 is SGHAT, CDR2 FQNNGV. This CDR3 spans 17 amino acids. With 2 bases clipped from V and 8 bases from J, the junction kept 9 bases outside the gene matches. This CDR3 reads CASSLNRGQGAHEKLFF. Here the CDR3 DNA reads TGTGCCAGCAGCTTAAACAGGGGACAGGGGGCACACGAAAAACTGTTTTTT.

This chain connects TRBV7-2 to TRBJ2-7; 7 bases agree with TRBD1. J lost 3 bases, V lost 5 bases, and 10 bases had no gene match. CDR3 size: 15 residues. Per the germline V gene, CDR1 is SGHTA and CDR2 is FQGNSA. CDR3 sequence reads: CASSMPGQRIYEQYF. The CDR3 nucleotides read TGTGCCAGCAGCATGCCGGGACAGAGGATCTACGAGCAGTACTTC.

The chain uses TRBV2 and TRBJ1-5; no clear D gene. The germline CDR1 and CDR2 sequences are SNHLY and FYNNEI. The CDR3 loop spans 13 amino acids. The ends were cut back, 7 bases at V and 3 bases at J, with 10 bases in the middle. The CDR3 nucleotides read TGTGCCAGCAAGTACACCATCAATCAGCCCCAGCATTTT. It encodes CASKYTINQPQHF.

DNA for the CDR3: TGTGCCAGCAGCCCTACTCTGGGGTTCCGGGGGACCGGGGAGCTGTTTTTT. This encodes CASSPTLGFRGTGELFF. V gene TRBV6-2 or TRBV6-3 combines with J gene TRBJ2-2, with D possibly TRBD2 on 6 matching bases. V dropped 6 bases and J dropped 5 bases, with 22 bases sitting between them. Germline V CDR1 and CDR2: MNHEY, SVGEGT. There are 17 residues in the CDR3.

The CDR3 nucleotides read TGTGCCAGCTCACCTCTGCGAGACAGGGATTTTGAAAAACTGTTTTTT. Residues: CASSPLRDRDFEKLFF. This chain uses TRBV18 with TRBJ1-4; TRBD1 matches at 7 bases. This CDR3 region has 16 residues. Per the germline V gene, CDR1 is KGHSH and CDR2 is LQKENI. V dropped 3 bases and J dropped 7; count of bases not matched to a gene: 11.

The rearrangement joins TRBV15 to TRBJ2-7, with D perhaps TRBD2 (7 bases). Germline CDR1 and CDR2: LNHNV and YYDKDF (reference sequence). The CDR3 totals 14 residues. V dropped 3 bases and J dropped 2 bases, with 11 bases sitting between them. DNA of the CDR3: TGTGCCACCAGCAGGGGGGGGACACCCTACGAGCAGTACTTC. Translated, it gives CATSRGGTPYEQYF. The variable domain in full, completed from reference TRBV15 and TRBJ2-7, reads DAMVIQNPRYQVTQFGKPVTLSCSQTLNHNVMYWYQQKSSQAPKLLFHYYDKDFNNEADTPDNFQSRRPNTSFCFLDIRSPGLGDTAMYLCATSRGGTPYEQYFGPGTRLTVT.

This chain joins TRBV6-2 or TRBV6-3 and TRBJ2-7; 8 nucleotides match TRBD1. Germline V CDR1 and CDR2: MNHEY, SVGEGT. CDR3 length: 14 amino acids. Losses at the gene ends were 5 bases for V and 4 bases for J; bases not matched to a gene: 7. The CDR3, as DNA: TGTGCCAGCAGTCCCAGGGGGCTTTCGTACGAGCAGTACTTC. This gives the protein CASSPRGLSYEQYF.

This clone was recorded at least ten times. The genes are TRBV19 and TRBJ2-7, with TRBD1 matching 9 bases. V dropped 1 base and J dropped 3; count of bases not matched to a gene: 7. Germline V CDR1 and CDR2: LNHDA, SQIVND (reference sequence). The length of the CDR3 is 16 residues. The CDR3 sequence: CASSIGTGDIGYEQYF. The DNA for the CDR3 is TGTGCCAGTAGTATAGGGACAGGGGATATCGGCTACGAGCAGTACTTC.

CDR3 residues: CASSPDIDSYGYTF. CDR3 in DNA: TGTGCCAGCAGCCCGGACATCGACAGCTATGGCTACACCTTC. This chain uses TRBV14 with TRBJ1-2; maybe TRBD1 (5 bases). There are 14 residues in the CDR3. Trimming pared 4 bases from V and 4 bases from J, leaving 13 bases between. The V gene's germline CDR1 is SGHDN and CDR2 FVKESK.

This chain connects TRBV6-1 to TRBJ2-1; D possibly corresponds to TRBD2 (6 bases). CDR3 size: 15 residues. Trimming left V 6 bases short and J 7 bases short, with 19 bases between. Looked up from germline, CDR1 is MNHNS and CDR2 is SASEGT. As DNA, the CDR3 is TGTGCCAGCAGCTCTTTAGGAGCGGGTGTTAATGAGCAGTTCTTC. Translated: CASSSLGAGVNEQFF.

This clone is a singleton in its sample. The chain joins TRBV28 to TRBJ2-3; 9 nucleotides align to TRBD2. Germline assignment: CDR1 MDHEN and CDR2 SYDVKM. The CDR3 totals 18 residues. J lost 1 base, V lost 1 base, and 9 bases had no gene match. This CDR3 reads CASSLLVPAGGGTDTQYF. In nucleotides, the CDR3 is TGTGCCAGCAGTTTATTAGTCCCAGCGGGAGGAGGCACAGATACGCAGTATTTT.

The genes are TRBV5-1 and TRBJ1-4; TRBD1 agrees at 8 bases. V lost 5 bases, J lost 7 bases, and 10 bases stayed unmatched. Germline CDR1 is SGHRS and CDR2 is YFSETQ. The CDR3 extends over 15 amino acids. DNA for the CDR3: TGCGCCAGCAGGGCCGACAGGGGCTGGGGTGAAAAACTGTTTTTT. Protein product: CASRADRGWGEKLFF.

The V and J genes are TRBV4-3 and TRBJ2-5; 12 positions agree with TRBD2. The CDR3 has 18 amino acids. The germline V gene encodes CDR1 LGHNA and CDR2 YSLEER. V shed 3 bases and J 1 base; nucleotides not matched to a gene: 9. CDR3 sequence: CASSHSLTSGGTQETQYF. The CDR3, as DNA: TGCGCCAGCAGCCACTCACTTACTAGCGGGGGGACCCAAGAGACCCAGTACTTC.

V gene TRBV25-1 combines with J gene TRBJ2-7, with 13 bases that match TRBD2. The V and J ends lost 1 base and 3 bases, in that order; junction bases with no gene match: 6. Germline loops: CDR1 MGHDK, CDR2 SYGVNS. The CDR3 is made up of 17 amino acids. CDR3 bases: TGTGCCAGCAGTGAATCCCGGACTAGCGGGGGATACTACGAGCAGTACTTC. Encoded protein: CASSESRTSGGYYEQYF.

This chain uses TRBV27 with TRBJ1-6, with D possibly TRBD1 on 5 matching bases. In germline, CDR1 is MNHEY, CDR2 SMNVEV (reference sequence). V lost 6 bases and J lost 5, with 11 bases in between. This CDR3 region has 14 residues. The CDR3 DNA reads as TGTGCCAGCAGGTCCAGGGCGGATAATTCACCCCTCCACTTT. It yields the protein CASRSRADNSPLHF.

The chain employs TRBV30 and TRBJ1-5; 8 bases match TRBD1. There are 13 residues in the CDR3. With V trimmed by 2 bases and J by 9 bases, 6 bases remained unmatched. Germline V gene data show CDR1 as GTSNPN and CDR2 as SVGIG (reference sequence). CDR3: CAWSRTGPMPQHF. CDR3 bases: TGTGCCTGGAGTAGGACAGGGCCCATGCCCCAGCATTTT.

This clone has only one observation. This rearrangement joins TRBV30 to TRBJ2-7, with 7 bases lining up with TRBD1. The CDR3 runs 13 residues. The V segment lost 5 bases and the J segment 0 bases; nucleotides outside the gene matches: 4. CDR1 is GTSNPN and CDR2 is SVGIG in the germline V gene (reference sequence). The chain's CDR3 is CAWVDRNSYEQYF. DNA for the CDR3: TGTGCCTGGGTGGACAGGAACTCCTACGAGCAGTACTTC.

V gene TRBV7-9 combines with J gene TRBJ2-3, with D possibly matching TRBD2 (5 bases). The CDR3 is 16 residues long. The V gene lost 2 bases and the J gene lost 0 bases, with 12 bases spanning the gap. Germline CDR1 is SEHNR and CDR2 is FQNEAQ (reference sequence). CDR3: CASSLSGGGSTDTQYF. The CDR3 nucleotides read TGTGCCAGCAGCTTATCCGGCGGAGGCAGCACAGATACGCAGTATTTT.

This clone was found a few times. V is TRBV7-2 and J is TRBJ1-5, with 8 bases matching TRBD1. Losses at the gene ends were 5 bases for V and 2 bases for J; bases not matched to a gene: 5. Germline assignment: CDR1 SGHTA and CDR2 FQGNSA. The CDR3 sequence is 15 residues long. As DNA, the CDR3 is TGTGCCAGCAGCCGGGCGGACAGGGGCAATCAGCCCCAGCATTTT. It is translated as CASSRADRGNQPQHF.

The chain links TRBV28 to TRBJ2-7; weak D call: TRBD2 (7 bases). V lost 7 bases and J lost 0, with 16 bases in between. CDR3 length: 15 residues. CDR1 is MDHEN and CDR2 is SYDVKM in the germline V gene. CDR3 amino acids: CASNLQGGGSYEQYF. In DNA, the CDR3 is TGTGCCAGCAACCTACAGGGAGGGGGCTCCTACGAGCAGTACTTC.

The chain joins TRBV15 to TRBJ2-2, with 8 bases that match TRBD1. The CDR3 has 18 amino acids. The V segment lost 1 base and the J segment 8 bases; nucleotides outside the gene matches: 15. The germline V gene encodes CDR1 LNHNV and CDR2 YYDKDF (reference sequence). CDR3: CATSRVAGQVNVIGELFF. The CDR3 bases are TGTGCCACCAGCAGAGTGGCGGGACAGGTTAATGTTATAGGGGAGCTGTTTTTT.

The chain combines TRBV6-5 with TRBJ2-7; 7 nucleotides match TRBD1. Germline V gene lookup returns CDR1 MNHEY and CDR2 SVGAGI. The CDR3 loop spans 14 amino acids. V shed 5 bases, J shed 2 bases, and the junction held 6 bases outside the gene matches. The CDR3 DNA reads as TGTGCCAGCAGTATATGGGACAGAACCTACGAGCAGTACTTC. This codes for CASSIWDRTYEQYF.

This chain connects TRBV5-1 to TRBJ1-3, with TRBD1 matching 9 bases. Germline-derived CDR1 and CDR2 are SGHRS and YFSETQ. The CDR3 sequence is 16 residues long. J lost 1 base, V lost 0 bases, and 2 bases had no gene match. The CDR3 sequence is CASSLAQGASGNTIYF. The CDR3 region has the DNA TGCGCCAGCAGCTTGGCACAGGGGGCGTCTGGAAACACCATATATTTT.

The chain employs TRBV5-1 and TRBJ2-2; a weak D match, TRBD2 (5 bases). Germline CDR1 and CDR2: SGHRS and YFSETQ. V was pared by 1 base and J by 7 bases, with 8 bases between. This CDR3 spans 13 amino acids. The CDR3 nucleotides are TGCGCCAGCAGCTTGTACGGGGACGGGGAGCTGTTTTTT. This translates into CASSLYGDGELFF.

The chain carries TRBV15 and TRBJ2-5; D possibly corresponds to TRBD2 (6 bases). The CDR3 runs to 14 residues. Germline V gene sequence: CDR1 LNHNV, CDR2 YYDKDF (reference sequence). Trimming took off 6 bases at V and 1 base at J, with 12 bases between the two ends. The CDR3 DNA is TGTGCCACCAGGGAGGGATCAGTCCAAGAGACCCAGTACTTC. This sequence encodes CATREGSVQETQYF.

The chain carries TRBV6-5 and TRBJ2-7, with 9 bases aligning to TRBD2. V shed 7 bases and J 12 bases; nucleotides not matched to a gene: 16. The CDR3 covers 14 residues. The germline gives CDR1 MNHEY, CDR2 SVGAGI. The CDR3 reads CASTRLAAVGGWYF. CDR3 DNA sequence: TGTGCCAGCACCAGACTAGCGGCCGTGGGGGGCTGGTACTTC.

The rearrangement uses TRBV5-1 and TRBJ2-1; TRBD2 matches at 8 bases. V lost 4 bases to trimming and J lost 6 bases; unmatched junction nucleotides: 3. This CDR3 region has 13 residues. The germline gives CDR1 SGHRS, CDR2 YFSETQ. This CDR3 reads CASSTGGGNEQFF. The CDR3 coding sequence is TGCGCCAGCAGCACCGGGGGGGGCAATGAGCAGTTCTTC.